The sequence of this T cell receptor (beta chain) was determined in a study of cytomegalovirus exposure and HLA in healthy donors. Whereas donors were nominally healthy upon sampling, unrecorded immune exposures were probable. As concerns this clone: Its antigen is unknown.

Looked up from germline, CDR1 is LGHNA and CDR2 is YSLEER. V was trimmed by 4 bases and J by 5 bases, leaving 23 bases between them. This CDR3 is 17 amino acids long. General study findings and limits: The study flagged some 170 TCR beta chains as cytomegalovirus-associated. A later analysis reported that several of the most significant clusters appeared to be linked to common viral pathogens, among them Epstein-Barr virus.

With 60 Vbeta and 13 Jbeta primers, the PCR was carried out. Sequencing used immunoSEQ multiplex PCR; TCRdb keeps in-frame clones, though not all of them. The table lists under 200,000 clones, 80% of them singletons, with about 5% in the top ten. The chain uses TRBV4-3 and TRBJ2-5; possibly TRBD1 for D (8 bases). The sequencing input was PBMCs. The sequence was collected from a woman aged 50 to 60 in good health and CMV-seropositive. CDR3: CASSPGGAGGFTETQYF. The DNA for the CDR3 is TGCGCCAGCAGCCCGGGGGGCGCAGGGGGCTTTACGGAGACCCAGTACTTC.